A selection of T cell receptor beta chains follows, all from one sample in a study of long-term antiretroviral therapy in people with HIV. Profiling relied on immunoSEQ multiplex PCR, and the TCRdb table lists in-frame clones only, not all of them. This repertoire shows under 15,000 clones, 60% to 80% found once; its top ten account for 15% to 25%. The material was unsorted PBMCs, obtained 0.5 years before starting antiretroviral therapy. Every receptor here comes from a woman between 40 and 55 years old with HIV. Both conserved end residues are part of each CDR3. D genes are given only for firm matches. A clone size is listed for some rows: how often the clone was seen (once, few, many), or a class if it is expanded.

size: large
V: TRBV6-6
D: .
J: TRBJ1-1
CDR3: CASSYSPGPMNTEAFF
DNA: TGTGCCAGCAGTTACTCGCCGGGGCCCATGAACACTGAAGCTTTCTTT

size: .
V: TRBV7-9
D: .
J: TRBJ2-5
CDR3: CASSFRNNAGRGETQYF
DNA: TGTGCCAGCAGCTTTAGGAACAACGCGGGCAGAGGAGAGACCCAGTACTTC

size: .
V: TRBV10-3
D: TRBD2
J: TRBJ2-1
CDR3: CATTSGAGGNEQFF
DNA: TGTGCCACGACGAGTGGAGCGGGGGGCAATGAGCAGTTCTTC

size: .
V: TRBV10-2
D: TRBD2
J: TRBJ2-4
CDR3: CASSDQRGAKNIQYF
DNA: TGCGCCAGCAGTGACCAGCGGGGGGCCAAAAACATTCAGTACTTC

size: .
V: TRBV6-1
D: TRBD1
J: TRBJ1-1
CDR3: CASRLGQVEAFF
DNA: TGTGCCAGCAGGCTGGGACAGGTCGAAGCTTTCTTT

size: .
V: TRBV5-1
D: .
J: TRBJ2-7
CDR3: CASSLGVGYEQYF
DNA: TGCGCCAGCAGCTTAGGAGTAGGTTACGAGCAGTACTTC

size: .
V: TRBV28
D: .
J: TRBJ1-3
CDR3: CASSLLDGGNTIYF
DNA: TGTGCCAGCAGTCTTCTCGACGGTGGAAACACCATATATTTT

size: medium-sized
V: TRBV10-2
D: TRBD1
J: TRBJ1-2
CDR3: CASRVGGNDYGYTF
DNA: TGCGCCAGCAGGGTAGGGGGCAACGACTATGGCTACACCTTC

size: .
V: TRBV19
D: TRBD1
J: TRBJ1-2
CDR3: CASSTPTGHYGYTF
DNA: TGTGCCAGTAGTACCCCGACAGGGCACTATGGCTACACCTTC

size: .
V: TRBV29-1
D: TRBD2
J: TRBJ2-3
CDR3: CSVVRDYYTDTQYF
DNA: TGCAGCGTTGTACGGGACTATTACACAGATACGCAGTATTTT

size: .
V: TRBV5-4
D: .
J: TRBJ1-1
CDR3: CASSIDRNTEAFF
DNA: TGTGCCAGCAGCATCGACAGGAACACTGAAGCTTTCTTT

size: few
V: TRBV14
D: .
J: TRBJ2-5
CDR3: CASSQGEIQYF
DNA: TGTGCCAGCAGCCAGGGAGAGATCCAGTACTTC

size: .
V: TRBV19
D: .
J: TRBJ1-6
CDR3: CASSMIQGINSPLHF
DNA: TGTGCCAGTAGTATGATACAGGGAATTAATTCACCCCTCCACTTT

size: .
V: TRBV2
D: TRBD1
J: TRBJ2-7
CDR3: CASSEEGQLYSYEQYF
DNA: TGTGCCAGCAGTGAAGAGGGACAGTTATACTCCTACGAGCAGTACTTC

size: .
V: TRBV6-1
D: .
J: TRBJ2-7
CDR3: CASRDGLRVYEQYF
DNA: TGTGCCAGCCGGGACGGATTAAGAGTCTACGAGCAGTACTTC

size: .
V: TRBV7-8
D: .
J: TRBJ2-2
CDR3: CASSLDLATAGELFF
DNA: TGTGCCAGCAGCTTGGACCTAGCTACAGCCGGGGAGCTGTTTTTT

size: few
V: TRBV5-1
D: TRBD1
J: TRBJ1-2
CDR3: CASRQGTGVVGYTF
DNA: TGCGCCAGCAGACAAGGGACAGGGGTGGTTGGCTACACCTTC

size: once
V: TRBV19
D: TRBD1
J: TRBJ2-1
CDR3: CASSMGQVNNEQFF
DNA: TGTGCCAGTAGTATGGGACAGGTGAACAATGAGCAGTTCTTC

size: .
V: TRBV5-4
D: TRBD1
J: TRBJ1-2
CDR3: CASSAGTGVPRAYGYTF
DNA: TGTGCCAGCAGCGCCGGGACAGGGGTCCCTAGGGCCTATGGCTACACCTTC

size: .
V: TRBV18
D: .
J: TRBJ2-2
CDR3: CASSPTGPAGTGELFF
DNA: TGTGCCAGCTCACCAACAGGGCCCGCGGGCACCGGGGAGCTGTTTTTT

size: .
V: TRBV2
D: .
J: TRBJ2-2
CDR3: CASSDVLAVFANTGELFF
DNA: TGTGCCAGCAGTGACGTACTAGCTGTTTTCGCGAACACCGGGGAGCTGTTTTTT